This T cell receptor beta chain was captured by sequencing in a study of OX40 agonist ivuxolimab in advanced cancers. Only in-frame clones appear in the TCRdb table, and some are missing; sequencing was by immunoSEQ multiplex PCR. The data contain roughly 62,000 clones, roughly 82% of them singletons. The CDR3 is 12 residues long. Trimming stripped 5 bases from V and 6 bases from J, with 9 bases between. Germline loops: CDR1 SEHNR, CDR2 FQNEAQ (reference sequence). This clone was counted a few times. This material consisted of CD4+ or CD8+ T cells sorted from blood, taken in a trial of the OX40 agonist ivuxolimab. The TCR was taken from an adult with an advanced solid tumor such as melanoma, head and neck, liver or kidney cancer. This sequence joins TRBV7-9 and TRBJ2-3; D gene unclear. DNA for the CDR3: TGTGCCAGCAGCCAGGTGGGGGATACGCAGTATTTT. Translation gives CASSQVGDTQYF.